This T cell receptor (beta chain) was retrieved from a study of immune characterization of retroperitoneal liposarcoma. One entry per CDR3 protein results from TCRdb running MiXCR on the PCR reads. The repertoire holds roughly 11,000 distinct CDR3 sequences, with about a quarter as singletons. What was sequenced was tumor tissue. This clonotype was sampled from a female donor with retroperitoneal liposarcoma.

CDR3 region: CASRPRQGGAGELFF. The CDR3 DNA reads TGTGCCAGCAGACCCCGACAGGGGGGAGCCGGGGAGCTGTTTTTT. V usage is TRBV7-9 and J usage is TRBJ2-2; 9 bases are a match to TRBD1. V dropped 6 bases and J dropped 6; count of bases not matched to a gene: 8. The CDR3 extends over 15 amino acids. Germline CDR1 SEHNR, CDR2 FQNEAQ (reference sequence).